This T cell receptor beta chain emerged from a study of blood T cell repertoires in COVID-19. Across the whole study: Whether acute or convalescent, the COVID-19 samples came from the United States, Italy and Spain.

V was pared by 5 bases and J by 4 bases, with 14 bases between. From germline, CDR1 is MNHEY and CDR2 SVGAGI. CDR3 length equals 14 residues. TCRdb's table, derived via immunoSEQ multiplex PCR, lists solely in-frame clones and lacks some. Of about 70,000 clones in the sample, 65% to 90% were seen once. This clone was picked up a small number of times. V usage is TRBV6-5 and J usage is TRBJ1-2; perhaps TRBD1 as D (6 bases). The sample consisted of peripheral blood. The clonotype comes from an elderly man with acute or convalescent COVID-19. CDR3 loop: CASSLQGIGYGYTF. The CDR3 DNA sequence: TGTGCCAGCAGTCTACAGGGCATAGGCTATGGCTACACCTTC.